These 23 T cell receptor beta chains originate from one sample sequenced in a study of regulatory T cells in long-lasting Graves disease. Regarding time point: persistent/refractory GD, antithyroid drugs over 5 years with positive TRAb. Scientists built the TCR library using RNA that was extracted from PBMCs. Building the TCR beta libraries relied on iRepertoire HTBI primers, and CDR3 regions underwent Arm-PCR. TCRdb processed the multiplex PCR reads anew with MiXCR; each CDR3 protein has one entry. The table has 600,000 to 850,000 distinct CDR3 sequences, around 30% seen once. The sample was peripheral blood mononuclear cells (PBMCs), taken when the disease was refractory, from a patient treated with antithyroid drugs. The receptors stem from a female donor with Graves disease.

The table lists this clonotype with many counts. The chain carries TRBV6-9 and TRBJ1-2, with 8 positions matching TRBD1. The CDR3 loop spans 15 amino acids. The germline V gene encodes CDR1 MNHGY and CDR2 SVAAGI. V lost 3 bases, J lost 6 bases, and 9 bases stayed unmatched. The CDR3 DNA follows: TGTGCCAGCAGTTACGGGCAGGGGGCGGTCGATGGCTACACCTTC. Protein sequence: CASSYGQGAVDGYTF.

This chain links TRBV27 with TRBJ1-2; D gene ambiguous. The V end was cut by 2 bases, the J end by 0 bases, with 10 bases between. CDR3 length equals 15 residues. CDR1 and CDR2 from the germline V gene are MNHEY and SMNVEV (reference sequence). The CDR3 is CASSLEAAANYGYTF. The DNA for the CDR3 is TGTGCCAGCAGTTTAGAGGCAGCAGCTAACTATGGCTACACCTTC.

In the case of this clonotype: A much larger clone lies one base from this, so it may be a read error. The V gene is TRBV28, the J gene TRBJ1-6; D gene ambiguous. The CDR3 consists of 15 residues. The ends were cut back, 5 bases at V and 3 bases at J, with 11 bases in the middle. Germline V gene sequence: CDR1 MDHEN, CDR2 SYDVKM. The CDR3 coding sequence is TGTGCCAGCAGTGGTACGCAGGTCTATAATTCACCCCTCCACTTT. This translates into CASSGTQVYNSPLHF.

This rearrangement joins TRBV14 to TRBJ2-5, with 13 bases aligning to TRBD2. Germline CDR1 and CDR2: SGHDN and FVKESK. The V and J ends lost 2 bases and 4 bases, in that order; junction bases with no gene match: 7. The CDR3 length is 17 residues. CDR3: CASSQSLAGGFRETQYF. DNA for the CDR3: TGTGCCAGCAGCCAATCACTAGCGGGAGGGTTCCGAGAGACCCAGTACTTC.

This chain links TRBV25-1 with TRBJ1-2; 7 nucleotides match TRBD1. Trimming removed 1 base from V and 4 bases from J; junction bases left unmatched: 9. Per the germline V gene, CDR1 is MGHDK and CDR2 is SYGVNS. The CDR3 runs to 16 residues. This chain's CDR3 is CASSESRGRLTYGYTF. Written as DNA, the CDR3 is TGTGCCAGCAGTGAATCGAGGGGGCGTCTGACCTATGGCTACACCTTC.

The chain recombines TRBV24-1 with TRBJ1-1, with 8 bases that match TRBD1. Germline trimming cut 1 base from V and 9 bases from J; bases unmatched to any gene: 3. This CDR3 is built from 13 residues. The germline gives CDR1 KGHDR, CDR2 SFDVKD. In nucleotides, the CDR3 is TGTGCCACCAGTGATTTCAGGACAGGGAAAGCTTTCTTT. This translates into CATSDFRTGKAFF.

This chain joins TRBV6-1 and TRBJ1-2, with unresolved D. Germline loops: CDR1 MNHNS, CDR2 SASEGT. The V gene lost 7 bases and the J gene lost 4 bases, with 13 bases spanning the gap. This CDR3 is 13 amino acids long. For the CDR3, the DNA is TGTGCCAGCACAGACGCCTTTCCCTATGGCTACACCTTC. As protein: CASTDAFPYGYTF.

V gene TRBV6-5 combines with J gene TRBJ1-2; D uncertain. Germline V gene sequence: CDR1 MNHEY, CDR2 SVGAGI. V dropped 0 bases and J dropped 5 bases, with 13 bases sitting between them. The CDR3 loop spans 15 amino acids. The CDR3 protein is CASSYSSALGYGYTF. DNA for the CDR3: TGTGCCAGCAGTTACTCGAGCGCGTTAGGGTATGGCTACACCTTC.

Comment on this clonotype: Germline and junction disagree at one end, which may indicate a read error. The V gene is TRBV15, the J gene TRBJ2-5; D is unresolved. From germline, CDR1 is LNHNV and CDR2 YYDKDF (reference sequence). CDR3 length: 14 residues. The CDR3, as DNA: TGTGCCACCAGCAGAGCCGGCAGCGAAGAGACCCAGCACTTC. This gives the protein CATSRAGSEETQHF.

This clonotype was seen only a few times. The chain couples TRBV2 to TRBJ1-4; TRBD1 matches at 7 bases. Trimming took 6 bases from V and 7 from J; bases not matched to a gene: 11. Germline V gives CDR1 SNHLY, CDR2 FYNNEI. The CDR3 contains 15 residues. The CDR3 spells CASRGDRAGGEKLFF. The CDR3 DNA reads as TGTGCCAGCAGAGGTGACAGGGCTGGCGGTGAAAAACTGTTTTTT.

The rearrangement uses TRBV5-1 and TRBJ1-1; no clear D. In germline, CDR1 is SGHRS, CDR2 YFSETQ. The CDR3 is 14 amino acids. Deletions cut 3 bases from V and 1 base from J, with 10 bases between. The CDR3 is CASSSYGSNTEAFF. The CDR3 DNA follows: TGCGCCAGCAGCTCCTATGGATCGAACACTGAAGCTTTCTTT.

The rearrangement links TRBV2 to TRBJ2-7; maybe TRBD1 (6 bases). There are 14 residues in the CDR3. The V end lost 3 bases, the J end lost 6 bases, and 15 bases lay between the germline ends. Germline V CDR1 and CDR2: SNHLY, FYNNEI. CDR3: CASSEGAGVGEQYF. CDR3 nucleotides: TGTGCCAGCAGTGAGGGGGCAGGGGTCGGCGAGCAGTACTTC.

This clonotype appeared a few times. The germline gene is not matched at one end of the junction; a read error may be the cause. The V gene is TRBV6-1, the J gene TRBJ1-2, with 11 positions matching TRBD1. Germline lookup yields CDR1 MNHNS and CDR2 SASEGT. There are 16 residues in the CDR3. The DNA of the CDR3 is TGCGCCAGCAGTGAGTCGAGGACAGGGGGCACTAATGGCTACACCTTC. Translated: CASSESRTGGTNGYTF.

This clonotype was detected only a few times. The chain has TRBV5-1 and TRBJ1-2, with TRBD1 matching 7 bases. Per germline, CDR1 SGHRS and CDR2 YFSETQ. V lost 6 bases and J lost 4; bases outside the gene matches: 9. This CDR3 comprises 14 residues. DNA for the CDR3: TGCGCCAGCAACGCGGGACAGCCGGCCTATGGCTACACCTTC. This encodes CASNAGQPAYGYTF.

This clonotype has only a few counts. V gene TRBV13 combines with J gene TRBJ1-1, with TRBD1 as a possible D gene (5 bases). Germline CDR1 is PRHDT and CDR2 is FYEKMQ (reference sequence). With 8 bases removed from V and 1 base from J, the gap between germline ends came to 11 bases. The CDR3 runs 13 residues. The CDR3 loop reads CASRMTENTEAFF. The CDR3 coding sequence is TGTGCCAGCCGAATGACAGAGAACACTGAAGCTTTCTTT. Together with reference TRBV13 and TRBJ1-1, the CDR3 gives the full variable domain: AAGVIQSPRHLIKEKRETATLKCYPIPRHDTVYWYQQGPGQDPQFLISFYEKMQSDKGSIPDRFSAQQFSDYHSELNMSSLELGDSALYFCASRMTENTEAFFGQGTRLTVV.

The V gene is TRBV6-2 or TRBV6-3, the J gene TRBJ1-2, with unresolved D. V lost 7 bases and J 2 bases, leaving 20 bases between the germline ends. The CDR3 covers 16 residues. The V gene's germline CDR1 is MNHEY and CDR2 SVGEGT. CDR3 bases: TGTGCCAGCACCTATGAGGGAGTGGGGAGAAACTATGGCTACACCTTC. Residues: CASTYEGVGRNYGYTF.

The chain has TRBV7-9 and TRBJ1-5; 10 nucleotides align to TRBD1. The CDR3 spans 15 residues. Trimming cost V 2 bases and J 6 bases; bases outside gene matches: 4. Germline assignment: CDR1 SEHNR and CDR2 FQNEAQ (reference sequence). The CDR3 region is CASSLPGQGIQPQHF. DNA of the CDR3: TGTGCCAGCAGCTTACCGGGACAGGGGATTCAGCCCCAGCATTTT.

Worth noting for this clonotype: A read error may be the cause here, since a much bigger clone is one base away. J is TRBJ1-2 and V is TRBV5-8, with D maybe TRBD1 (6 bases). Germline CDR1 SGHTS, CDR2 YDEGEE. This CDR3 has 12 amino acids. V lost 4 bases, J lost 7 bases, and 11 bases lay in between. CDR3 sequence: CASSQGTIGYTF. CDR3 bases: TGTGCCAGCAGCCAGGGGACGATTGGCTACACCTTC.

The chain links TRBV5-1 to TRBJ1-1, with no clear D. Trimming took 8 bases from V and 0 from J, leaving 5 bases between them. Germline loops: CDR1 SGHRS, CDR2 YFSETQ. The CDR3 length is 11 residues. CDR3 sequence reads: CARRVNTEAFF. The DNA of the CDR3 is TGCGCCAGGAGGGTGAACACTGAAGCTTTCTTT.

This clonotype was detected ten times or more. This chain links TRBV28 with TRBJ1-4; 9 positions agree with TRBD1. With 4 bases clipped from V and 8 bases from J, the junction kept 17 bases outside the gene matches. This CDR3 contains 18 residues. The germline V gene encodes CDR1 MDHEN and CDR2 SYDVKM. The CDR3 DNA reads TGTGCCAGCAGTTACCTATATGGGGGACAGGGATTGGAGGAAAAACTGTTTTTT. Translation: CASSYLYGGQGLEEKLFF.

This clonotype was seen many times. This chain connects TRBV2 to TRBJ1-4; 7 bases map to TRBD1. The CDR3 spans 15 residues. From germline, CDR1 is SNHLY and CDR2 FYNNEI. Losses at the gene ends were 6 bases for V and 4 bases for J; bases not matched to a gene: 8. This CDR3 reads CASRRGTAINEKLFF. In DNA, the CDR3 is TGTGCCAGCAGACGCGGGACAGCCATTAATGAAAAACTGTTTTTT.

Only a few counts were recorded for this clonotype. V gene TRBV4-1 combines with J gene TRBJ2-7; 9 nucleotides line up with TRBD2. Trimming at V came to 0 bases and at J to 3 bases, leaving 3 bases not matched to a gene. CDR1 is MGHRA, CDR2 YSYEKL, per germline. This CDR3 spans 15 amino acids. The CDR3 loop reads CASSQEPSGIYEQYF. In DNA, the CDR3 is TGCGCCAGCAGCCAAGAGCCTAGCGGGATCTACGAGCAGTACTTC.

This clonotype was recorded at least ten times. This rearrangement joins TRBV3-1 to TRBJ2-2, with D perhaps matching TRBD2 (5 bases). The CDR3 loop spans 13 amino acids. V gave up 1 base and J gave up 7 bases, with 7 bases separating them. The germline gives CDR1 LGHDT, CDR2 YNNKEL (reference sequence). This CDR3 reads CASSQVRGGELFF. In DNA, the CDR3 is TGTGCCAGCAGCCAAGTACGGGGCGGGGAGCTGTTTTTT.